This T cell receptor (beta chain) was sequenced in a study of blood T cell repertoires in COVID-19. Study as a whole: PBMCs, B-cell-depleted T cells, or T cells were the source of the cDNA or gDNA that made up the material.

Participants were aged roughly 18 to 100 years from around 25 US areas. Assay used: immunoSEQ multiplex PCR; TCRdb lists only in-frame clones, some missing. The repertoire has roughly 250,000 clones, approximately 88% of them found once; the top ten carry 1.2%. CDR3 length: 12 residues. CDR1 is MNHEY and CDR2 is SVGAGI in the germline V gene. The V end lost 7 bases, the J end lost 4 bases, and 10 bases lay between the germline ends. The sequencing input was PBMCs or T cells enriched from blood (not recorded which). The origin of this receptor is a woman between 40 and 55 years old with acute COVID-19. The chain links TRBV6-5 to TRBJ1-1; D is perhaps TRBD1 (6 bases). Here the CDR3 DNA reads TGTGCCAGCATGGCAGGGGTCACTGAAGCTTTCTTT. Protein sequence: CASMAGVTEAFF.